This T cell receptor (beta chain) appears in the sequencing data of a study of T cells in localized non-small cell lung cancer. The germline gives CDR1 GTSNPN, CDR2 SVGIG (reference sequence). This CDR3 comprises 15 residues. Germline trimming cut 3 bases from V and 3 bases from J; bases unmatched to any gene: 7. This clone was recorded a few times. Clones were sequenced by immunoSEQ multiplex PCR, and TCRdb holds only the in-frame ones, with some missing. The sample carries 33,000 or so clones, over 70% recorded once. The origin of this receptor is a male donor aged 60 or over with stage III squamous cell lung carcinoma. The sample consisted of peripheral blood, taken before any cancer treatment. The chain is built from TRBV30 and TRBJ1-5; TRBD1 agrees at 8 bases. CDR3 protein: CAWRPPGQANQPQHF. CDR3 nucleotide sequence: TGTGCCTGGAGGCCTCCGGGACAGGCCAATCAGCCCCAGCATTTT.